The 32 T cell receptor beta chains below all came from one sample that was sequenced in a study of T cell repertoires in cytomegalovirus infection. Their antigens are not known. TCRdb redid the calling of the reads with MiXCR, one entry per CDR3 protein. Of under 200,000 distinct CDR3 sequences listed, less than 25% are singletons. This sample comprised CD8+ T cells from cultured PBMCs, obtained from culture after CMV antigen stimulation. These receptors originate from a human donor in good health (CMV status not recorded). Some clones in this sample may be carry-over from other donors' samples.

The table lists this clonotype with a few counts. The genes are TRBV7-2 and TRBJ2-1, with 8 nucleotides matching TRBD1. Trimming at V came to 6 bases and at J to 5 bases, leaving 3 bases not matched to a gene. Germline V gives CDR1 SGHTA, CDR2 FQGNSA. This CDR3 is built from 13 residues. CDR3 protein: CASRETGDNEQFF. The CDR3 bases are TGTGCCAGCAGGGAGACAGGGGACAATGAGCAGTTCTTC.

This clonotype was observed a few times. The chain combines TRBV4-1 with TRBJ2-7; perhaps TRBD2 as D (5 bases). Per germline, CDR1 MGHRA and CDR2 YSYEKL. V was trimmed by 0 bases and J by 0 bases, leaving 12 bases between them. The CDR3 spans 16 residues. The CDR3 DNA is TGCGCCAGCAGCCAAGACATGGACTCAATCTCCTACGAGCAGTACTTC. This codes for CASSQDMDSISYEQYF.

This clonotype was observed a handful of times. This chain connects TRBV6-2 or TRBV6-3 to TRBJ2-1, with D perhaps matching TRBD1 or TRBD2 (6 bases each). The germline V gene has CDR1 MNHEY and CDR2 SVGEGT. V lost 2 bases, J lost 5 bases, and 16 bases lay in between. The CDR3 covers 16 residues. This CDR3 is CASSYRAGEVHNEQFF. CDR3 bases: TGTGCCAGCAGTTACCGGGCAGGGGAGGTTCACAATGAGCAGTTCTTC.

This clonotype was seen a handful of times. The V gene is TRBV29-1, the J gene TRBJ2-5; 9 positions agree with TRBD2. The CDR3 consists of 15 residues. Germline loops: CDR1 SQVTM, CDR2 ANQGSEA. J was trimmed by 4 bases and V by 3 bases; bases with no gene match: 9. The CDR3 protein is CSVDLASGIGETQYF. The CDR3, as DNA: TGCAGCGTTGATTTAGCTAGCGGGATAGGAGAGACCCAGTACTTC.

V gene TRBV7-2 combines with J gene TRBJ1-5; no firm D call. Germline V lookup: CDR1 SGHTA, CDR2 FQGNSA. This CDR3 has 15 residues. V was clipped by 0 bases and J by 4 bases, with 10 bases between them. This CDR3 reads CASSLALAENQPQHF. The CDR3 DNA is TGTGCCAGCAGCTTAGCGTTGGCGGAGAATCAGCCCCAGCATTTT.

J is TRBJ2-6 and V is TRBV29-1, with a tentative D call TRBD1 (5 bases). With 5 bases removed from V and 2 bases from J, the gap between germline ends came to 10 bases. CDR1 is SQVTM and CDR2 is ANQGSEA in the germline V gene. The CDR3 covers 14 residues. CDR3 DNA sequence: TGCAGCGTTCGATCAGGGACTGGGGCCAACGTCCTGACTTTC. Amino acids: CSVRSGTGANVLTF.

In regard to this clonotype: Mismatch with germline at one junction end may stem from a read error. The chain has TRBV7-6 and TRBJ2-7; no clear D. CDR3 length equals 14 residues. CDR1 and CDR2 from the germline V gene are SGHVS and FNYEAQ. In DNA form, the CDR3 reads TGTGCCAGCAGTCCAAACAGCCCGGGCCTCCCTCCCCACTTC. This translates into CASSPNSPGLPPHF.

This clonotype has a handful of counts. The chain couples TRBV2 to TRBJ1-2; D is undetermined. This CDR3 is 15 amino acids long. The germline gives CDR1 SNHLY, CDR2 FYNNEI. Trimming shortened V by 8 bases and J by 6 bases, and 22 bases separated the two germline ends. The CDR3 sequence: CASAPAVVGGDGYTF. In DNA form, the CDR3 reads TGTGCCAGCGCGCCGGCCGTGGTAGGAGGCGATGGCTACACCTTC.

This chain joins TRBV6-5 and TRBJ2-7; a possible D gene is TRBD2 (6 bases). Germline V gene lookup returns CDR1 MNHEY and CDR2 SVGAGI. Trimming cost V 5 bases and J 2 bases, with 10 bases left between them. CDR3 length: 13 amino acids. The CDR3 sequence: CASSVAAAYEQYF. The CDR3 region has the DNA TGTGCCAGCAGTGTAGCGGCAGCCTACGAGCAGTACTTC.

This clonotype was counted a few times. The chain joins TRBV2 to TRBJ2-3, with TRBD1 identical over 8 bases. The germline CDR1 and CDR2 sequences are SNHLY and FYNNEI. Unmatched junction bases numbered 6, after V lost 4 bases and J lost 3 bases. The CDR3 contains 15 residues. CDR3 amino acids: CASSGQGTVTDTQYF. For the CDR3, the DNA is TGTGCCAGCAGTGGACAGGGGACGGTGACAGATACGCAGTATTTT.

This chain connects TRBV6-1 to TRBJ1-2; TRBD1 aligns across 7 bases. Losses at the gene ends were 3 bases for V and 1 base for J; bases not matched to a gene: 11. The CDR3 sequence is 17 residues long. Germline CDR1 reads MNHNS; CDR2 reads SASEGT. CDR3 nucleotides: TGTGCCAGCAGTGACATTCCGGGACAGAAAATTAACTATGGCTACACCTTC. Encoded protein: CASSDIPGQKINYGYTF.

This clonotype was seen more than once but under ten times. This rearrangement joins TRBV19 to TRBJ2-1; D assignment may be TRBD1 or TRBD2 (5 bases each). Germline CDR1 LNHDA, CDR2 SQIVND (reference sequence). This CDR3 comprises 12 residues. V lost 6 bases and J lost 10, with 13 bases in between. CDR3 coding DNA: TGTGCCAGTAGCTGGGACCTCGGAGAGCAGTTCTTC. It codes for CASSWDLGEQFF.

This clonotype was found a few times. The rearrangement links TRBV6-1 to TRBJ1-1, with D hard to call. CDR3 length: 13 residues. Germline loops: CDR1 MNHNS, CDR2 SASEGT. Trimming stripped 7 bases from V and 4 bases from J, with 13 bases between. The CDR3 DNA is TGTGCCAGCATCTTGGCGTGGGGCACTGAAGCTTTCTTT. Translation gives CASILAWGTEAFF.

This clonotype was detected only a few times. This chain connects TRBV4-2 to TRBJ2-6; D is uncertain. Germline values: CDR1 LGHNA, CDR2 YNFKEQ. Between the trimmed V and J ends, which lost 0 bases and 2 bases, there was a span of 5 bases. The CDR3 runs 15 residues. This chain's CDR3 is CASSQDNTGANVLTF. DNA of the CDR3: TGTGCCAGCAGCCAAGACAATACTGGGGCCAACGTCCTGACTTTC.

A few counts support this clonotype. The chain is built from TRBV2 and TRBJ2-1; D unresolved. Trimming left V 2 bases short and J 0 bases short, with 8 bases between. This CDR3 spans 15 amino acids. CDR1 and CDR2 (germline): SNHLY, FYNNEI. For the CDR3, the DNA is TGTGCCAGCAGTGAATCACAAGGCTCCTACAATGAGCAGTTCTTC. The encoded protein is CASSESQGSYNEQFF. The whole variable domain, remainder taken from reference TRBV2 and TRBJ2-1, is EPEVTQTPSHQVTQMGQEVILRCVPISNHLYFYWYRQILGQKVEFLVSFYNNEISEKSEIFDDQFSVERPDGSNFTLKIRSTKLEDSAMYFCASSESQGSYNEQFFGPGTRLTVL.

This chain links TRBV9 with TRBJ2-5, with D possibly being TRBD2 (7 bases). CDR3 size: 15 residues. The V gene lost 3 bases and the J gene lost 2 bases, with 14 bases spanning the gap. Germline V gives CDR1 SGDLS, CDR2 YYNGEE. The CDR3 region has the DNA TGTGCCAGCAGCGGAGGAGGGGGGGAACAAGAGACCCAGTACTTC. Its translation is CASSGGGGEQETQYF.

The chain has TRBV4-1 and TRBJ1-5; 8 bases line up with TRBD1. V shed 1 base and J 3 bases; nucleotides not matched to a gene: 2. Germline values: CDR1 MGHRA, CDR2 YSYEKL. The length of the CDR3 is 15 residues. The CDR3 DNA reads as TGCGCCAGCAGCCAAGGGACAGGGAACAATCAGCCCCAGCATTTT. It is translated as CASSQGTGNNQPQHF.

This clonotype came up once. The chain has TRBV2 and TRBJ2-1; 8 bases align to TRBD1. Germline V gives CDR1 SNHLY, CDR2 FYNNEI. Trimming at V came to 10 bases and at J to 7 bases, leaving 9 bases not matched to a gene. The length of the CDR3 is 13 residues. CDR3 region: CANPRDRRNEQFF. CDR3 DNA sequence: TGTGCCAATCCCCGGGACAGGCGTAATGAGCAGTTCTTC.

The chain couples TRBV7-9 to TRBJ2-7; 10 positions agree with TRBD1. Germline CDR1 is SEHNR and CDR2 is FQNEAQ (reference sequence). The CDR3 is made up of 22 amino acids. The ends lost 5 bases at V and 2 bases at J; junction bases unmatched: 27. CDR3: CASSGISRPGQGTEAYTYEQYF. The DNA for the CDR3 is TGTGCCAGCAGCGGAATAAGCCGACCGGGACAGGGGACGGAAGCCTACACCTACGAGCAGTACTTC.

This clonotype was observed a few times. The J gene is TRBJ2-7, the V gene TRBV6-5; no firm D call. V was shortened by 1 base and J by 5 bases, with 9 bases between the two germline ends. Germline values: CDR1 MNHEY, CDR2 SVGAGI. The CDR3 spans 13 residues. CDR3 residues: CASSYFSIDEQYF. CDR3 bases: TGTGCCAGCAGTTACTTCTCGATCGACGAGCAGTACTTC.

The gene calls are TRBV11-2 and TRBJ2-3, with 9 positions matching TRBD2. The V gene's germline CDR1 is SGHAT and CDR2 FQNNGV. V trimming: 3 bases; J trimming: 5 bases; junction bases outside the gene matches: 3. CDR3 length equals 14 residues. CDR3 bases: TGTGCCAGCAGCTTGTCAGCGGGGGGAGATACGCAGTATTTT. Protein sequence: CASSLSAGGDTQYF.

The rearrangement joins TRBV7-9 to TRBJ1-1; D is unclear. Germline CDR1 reads SEHNR; CDR2 reads FQNEAQ (reference sequence). The CDR3 consists of 15 residues. Trimming shortened V by 3 bases and J by 4 bases, and 15 bases separated the two germline ends. The CDR3 reads CASSFLESGSTEAFF. The CDR3 DNA follows: TGTGCCAGCAGCTTCCTGGAGAGCGGTAGCACTGAAGCTTTCTTT.

The chain couples TRBV2 to TRBJ2-2; TRBD1 agrees at 9 bases. The CDR3 has 16 amino acids. Germline values: CDR1 SNHLY, CDR2 FYNNEI. J lost 4 bases, V lost 4 bases, and 7 bases had no gene match. CDR3 in amino acids: CASSGDRDRVTGELFF. DNA for the CDR3: TGTGCCAGCAGTGGGGACAGGGACAGGGTCACCGGGGAGCTGTTTTTT.

This clonotype came up a few times. The V and J genes are TRBV4-1 and TRBJ2-1; the D gene is possibly TRBD1 (6 bases). Germline V gives CDR1 MGHRA, CDR2 YSYEKL. Trimming removed 0 bases at V and 1 base at J, with 10 bases between. The CDR3 totals 16 residues. CDR3 nucleotide sequence: TGCGCCAGCAGCCAAGAGGGGACAATGTCCTACAATGAGCAGTTCTTC. Its protein is CASSQEGTMSYNEQFF.

This chain links TRBV4-1 with TRBJ2-1; no firm D call. Per the germline V gene, CDR1 is MGHRA and CDR2 is YSYEKL. The CDR3 sequence is 15 residues long. The V end lost 1 base, the J end lost 3 bases, and 10 bases lay between the germline ends. CDR3 region: CASSQVELNYNEQFF. The CDR3 nucleotides read TGCGCCAGCAGCCAAGTGGAACTCAACTACAATGAGCAGTTCTTC.

A few counts support this clonotype. This chain links TRBV7-9 with TRBJ1-1, with D possibly being TRBD1 (5 bases). This CDR3 contains 18 residues. V lost 4 bases to trimming and J lost 1 base, with 22 bases between them. The germline V gene encodes CDR1 SEHNR and CDR2 FQNEAQ (reference sequence). The chain's CDR3 is CASSSDTVRSVGNTEAFF. DNA of the CDR3: TGTGCCAGCAGCTCGGACACGGTGAGGAGCGTAGGGAACACTGAAGCTTTCTTT. The variable domain in full, completed from reference TRBV7-9 and TRBJ1-1, reads DTGVSQNPRHKITKRGQNVTFRCDPISEHNRLYWYRQTLGQGPEFLTYFQNEAQLEKSRLLSDRFSAERPKGSFSTLEIQRTEQGDSAMYLCASSSDTVRSVGNTEAFFGQGTRLTVV.

This clonotype occurred a few times. This chain joins TRBV4-1 and TRBJ1-2; D might be TRBD1 (6 bases). Germline V lookup: CDR1 MGHRA, CDR2 YSYEKL. V lost 6 bases to trimming and J lost 8 bases, with 13 bases between them. The CDR3 runs to 12 residues. The CDR3 DNA reads TGCGCCAGCAGATCCGACAGGAGAGGCTACACCTTC. Protein product: CASRSDRRGYTF.

This clonotype came up a few times. This chain uses TRBV6-5 with TRBJ2-1; TRBD2 is a possible D gene (7 bases). The CDR3 has 14 amino acids. Germline V gene sequence: CDR1 MNHEY, CDR2 SVGAGI. V was trimmed by 6 bases and J by 8 bases, leaving 17 bases between them. DNA for the CDR3: TGTGCCAGCAGCGAAATGGGGGGGGGCGATGAGCAGTTCTTC. As protein: CASSEMGGGDEQFF.

The V call is TRBV7-2, the J call TRBJ2-5, with D unclear. V gave up 3 bases and J gave up 2 bases, with 16 bases separating them. The CDR3 loop spans 16 amino acids. CDR1 and CDR2 (germline): SGHTA, FQGNSA. In DNA, the CDR3 is TGTGCCAGCAGCTTTTCTGGACCGGGCGCTCAAGAGACCCAGTACTTC. Its protein is CASSFSGPGAQETQYF.

The chain couples TRBV12-3 or TRBV12-4 to TRBJ1-1; no firm D call. The CDR3 spans 15 residues. V was trimmed by 5 bases and J by 4 bases, leaving 17 bases between them. CDR3 in DNA: TGTGCCAGCAGTCCCGAAGGGCACCTACCCACTGAAGCTTTCTTT. This translates into CASSPEGHLPTEAFF.

This clonotype was counted only a few times. The chain carries TRBV6-2 or TRBV6-3 and TRBJ2-1, with D possibly being TRBD1 (5 bases). The germline V gene has CDR1 MNHEY and CDR2 SVGEGT. The CDR3 runs 13 residues. V gave up 1 base and J gave up 4 bases, with 5 bases separating them. CDR3 sequence: CASSYYRYNEQFF. The CDR3 bases are TGTGCCAGCAGTTACTACAGGTACAATGAGCAGTTCTTC.

The chain combines TRBV7-8 with TRBJ1-1; no clear D. Germline-derived CDR1 and CDR2 are SGHVS and FQNEAQ. The CDR3 totals 16 residues. The V gene lost 3 bases and the J gene lost 1 base, with 15 bases spanning the gap. The CDR3: CASSFNPGYENTEAFF. DNA of the CDR3: TGTGCCAGCAGCTTCAACCCGGGGTATGAGAACACTGAAGCTTTCTTT.